The present T cell receptor beta chain was sequenced within a study of blood T cell repertoires in COVID-19. The germline V and J ends were trimmed by 5 bases and 4 bases, with 12 bases remaining between them. Germline V lookup: CDR1 LGHDT, CDR2 YNNKEL (reference sequence). CDR3 length: 15 amino acids. The data were produced by immunoSEQ multiplex PCR, yet TCRdb's version contains in-frame clones alone and is incomplete. Of approximately 400,000 clones detected, approximately 77% appear once; the ten largest clones hold more than 1%. This chain joins TRBV3-1 (or the pseudogene TRBV3-2) and TRBJ1-6; D is uncertain. The clonotype comes from a human donor with acute or convalescent COVID-19. The donor label of this sample is uncertain. Sample: peripheral blood. The CDR3 spells CASSAFSGYNSPLHF. The CDR3 DNA reads as TGTGCCAGCAGCGCGTTCTCGGGGTATAATTCACCCCTCCACTTT.